Below are 2 T cell receptor beta chains sequenced from a single sample in a study of blood T cell repertoires in COVID-19. Assay used: immunoSEQ multiplex PCR; TCRdb lists only in-frame clones, some missing. Among 200,000 to 250,000 clones, roughly nine tenths were seen once, and the ten largest hold approximately 12%. The sequencing input was peripheral blood. Every receptor here comes from a woman under 30 who had recovered from COVID-19.

The chain employs TRBV11-2 and TRBJ2-1, with D perhaps matching TRBD1 (6 bases). Looked up from germline, CDR1 is SGHAT and CDR2 is FQNNGV. Trimming left V 0 bases short and J 2 bases short, with 11 bases between. CDR3 length: 16 amino acids. This CDR3 reads CASSLDGGGPYNEQFF. CDR3 DNA sequence: TGTGCCAGCAGCTTAGATGGGGGCGGGCCCTACAATGAGCAGTTCTTC.

The chain recombines TRBV30 with TRBJ2-5; 8 bases fit TRBD2. With 3 bases clipped from V and 4 bases from J, the junction kept 7 bases outside the gene matches. Germline V gene data show CDR1 as GTSNPN and CDR2 as SVGIG (reference sequence). CDR3 length equals 14 residues. CDR3 in amino acids: CAWSALTSGETQYF. The CDR3, as DNA: TGTGCCTGGAGCGCACTCACTAGCGGAGAGACCCAGTACTTC.